These T cell receptor beta chains were read from a single sample in a study of response to subunit inactivated influenza vaccine. TCRdb analysed the RT-PCR reads with MiXCR anew, one entry per CDR3 protein. Among about 540,000 distinct CDR3 sequences listed, 20% to 25% were seen once. The data were also submitted as part of a second study, on T cells expressing NK-cell markers.

The specimen was CD4+ T cells sorted from PBMCs, collected roughly 12 days after vaccination. These receptors originate from a man in his fifties or sixties who received an inactivated influenza vaccine. Both conserved end residues are part of each CDR3. Each record gives: D gene, J gene, clone size, V gene, CDR3 protein, CDR3 DNA. The D gene is left open where the match is weak. Clone size is not always given. Where it is, it says once, few, many or a class for expanded clones.

d_gene: TRBD2
j_gene: TRBJ2-7
abundance: many
v_gene: TRBV12-3/TRBV12-4
CDR3aa: CASSLPGGEQYF
CDR3nt: TGTGCCAGCAGTCTTCCGGGGGGCGAGCAGTACTTC

d_gene: -
j_gene: TRBJ2-2
abundance: -
v_gene: TRBV24-1
CDR3aa: CATSVTGTGELFF
CDR3nt: TGTGCCACCAGTGTAACGGGGACCGGGGAGCTGTTTTTT

d_gene: TRBD1
j_gene: TRBJ2-7
abundance: few
v_gene: TRBV12-3/TRBV12-4
CDR3aa: CASSYGDRETYEQYF
CDR3nt: TGTGCCAGCAGTTACGGGGACAGGGAGACCTACGAGCAGTACTTC

d_gene: -
j_gene: TRBJ2-2
abundance: few
v_gene: TRBV4-3
CDR3aa: CASSHVQGRGTGELFF
CDR3nt: TGCGCCAGCAGCCATGTTCAGGGTAGGGGCACCGGGGAGCTGTTTTTT

d_gene: TRBD2
j_gene: TRBJ2-3
abundance: -
v_gene: TRBV19
CDR3aa: CASRPPAGGGTDTQYF
CDR3nt: TGTGCCAGTAGACCCCCAGCGGGAGGCGGGACAGATACGCAGTATTTT

d_gene: -
j_gene: TRBJ2-7
abundance: -
v_gene: TRBV20-1
CDR3aa: CSAPGGLYEQYF
CDR3nt: TGCAGTGCTCCCGGGGGGCTCTACGAGCAGTACTTC

d_gene: -
j_gene: TRBJ1-5
abundance: -
v_gene: TRBV20-1
CDR3aa: CSAGRDVNQPQHF
CDR3nt: TGCAGTGCTGGCCGGGACGTCAATCAGCCCCAGCATTTT

d_gene: TRBD2
j_gene: TRBJ2-5
abundance: few
v_gene: TRBV10-3
CDR3aa: CAIGLAGQETQYF
CDR3nt: TGTGCCATCGGACTAGCGGGACAAGAGACCCAGTACTTC

d_gene: -
j_gene: TRBJ1-1
abundance: -
v_gene: TRBV7-9
CDR3aa: CASSLIAGWRDTEAFF
CDR3nt: TGTGCCAGCAGCTTAATTGCGGGGTGGAGGGACACTGAAGCTTTCTTT

d_gene: -
j_gene: TRBJ2-4
abundance: -
v_gene: TRBV5-1
CDR3aa: CASSSNRELAKNIQYF
CDR3nt: TGCGCCAGCAGCTCGAACAGGGAACTAGCCAAAAACATTCAGTACTTC

d_gene: TRBD1
j_gene: TRBJ2-7
abundance: few
v_gene: TRBV20-1
CDR3aa: CSALPSTGLYEQYF
CDR3nt: TGCAGTGCCCTACCTTCGACAGGGCTTTACGAGCAGTACTTC

d_gene: -
j_gene: TRBJ2-1
abundance: few
v_gene: TRBV4-3
CDR3aa: CASSQRVGGGRYNEQFF
CDR3nt: TGCGCCAGCAGCCAACGCGTGGGCGGAGGAAGATACAATGAGCAGTTCTTC

d_gene: TRBD2
j_gene: TRBJ2-3
abundance: -
v_gene: TRBV11-3
CDR3aa: CASSPGVRGNTQYF
CDR3nt: TGTGCCAGCAGCCCAGGAGTGCGGGGGAATACGCAGTATTTT

d_gene: -
j_gene: TRBJ2-2
abundance: -
v_gene: TRBV9
CDR3aa: CASSVAPYSTGELFF
CDR3nt: TGTGCCAGCAGCGTAGCTCCTTACTCAACCGGGGAGCTGTTTTTT

d_gene: -
j_gene: TRBJ1-2
abundance: few
v_gene: TRBV7-2
CDR3aa: CASSLAAGFGYTF
CDR3nt: TGTGCCAGCAGCTTAGCCGCAGGGTTTGGCTACACCTTC

d_gene: -
j_gene: TRBJ1-4
abundance: -
v_gene: TRBV16
CDR3aa: CASSQSTRWEKLFF
CDR3nt: TGTGCCAGCAGCCAATCCACCCGATGGGAAAAACTGTTTTTT

d_gene: -
j_gene: TRBJ2-1
abundance: -
v_gene: TRBV4-3
CDR3aa: CASSPGKVNEQFF
CDR3nt: TGCGCCAGCAGCCCCGGGAAAGTCAATGAGCAGTTCTTC

d_gene: -
j_gene: TRBJ2-3
abundance: few
v_gene: TRBV6-1
CDR3aa: CASSVKRLPPSTDTQYF
CDR3nt: TGTGCCAGCAGTGTAAAACGACTGCCGCCCAGCACAGATACGCAGTATTTT

d_gene: -
j_gene: TRBJ2-2
abundance: -
v_gene: TRBV10-3
CDR3aa: CAATERVETGELFF
CDR3nt: TGTGCCGCGACGGAAAGGGTCGAAACCGGGGAGCTGTTTTTT

d_gene: -
j_gene: TRBJ2-2
abundance: -
v_gene: TRBV11-1
CDR3aa: CASSLWVSNTGELFF
CDR3nt: TGTGCCAGCAGTTTGTGGGTCTCGAACACCGGGGAGCTGTTTTTT

d_gene: -
j_gene: TRBJ2-5
abundance: many
v_gene: TRBV29-1
CDR3aa: CSVGQGGTETQYF
CDR3nt: TGCAGCGTTGGCCAGGGGGGGACGGAGACCCAGTACTTC

d_gene: -
j_gene: TRBJ1-6
abundance: -
v_gene: TRBV6-1
CDR3aa: CASTEAGANSPLHF
CDR3nt: TGTGCCAGCACCGAGGCAGGGGCAAATTCACCCCTCCACTTT

d_gene: -
j_gene: TRBJ2-2
abundance: -
v_gene: TRBV4-3
CDR3aa: CASSSTGYANTGELFF
CDR3nt: TGCGCCAGCAGCTCAACAGGGTATGCGAACACCGGGGAGCTGTTTTTT

d_gene: -
j_gene: TRBJ2-3
abundance: few
v_gene: TRBV11-2
CDR3aa: CASSQGGLSITDTQYF
CDR3nt: TGTGCCAGCAGCCAAGGCGGGCTCTCGATCACAGATACGCAGTATTTT

d_gene: TRBD2
j_gene: TRBJ2-3
abundance: -
v_gene: TRBV10-3
CDR3aa: CAIRRTSGGQDTQYF
CDR3nt: TGTGCCATCAGACGGACTAGCGGGGGCCAAGATACGCAGTATTTT

d_gene: -
j_gene: TRBJ2-6
abundance: -
v_gene: TRBV14
CDR3aa: CASSQDTALGANVLTF
CDR3nt: TGTGCCAGCAGCCAAGACACGGCCCTTGGGGCCAACGTCCTGACTTTC

d_gene: TRBD2
j_gene: TRBJ2-1
abundance: -
v_gene: TRBV11-2
CDR3aa: CASSFAGGNNEQFF
CDR3nt: TGTGCCAGCAGCTTCGCGGGGGGGAACAATGAGCAGTTCTTC

d_gene: -
j_gene: TRBJ2-5
abundance: few
v_gene: TRBV24-1
CDR3aa: CATSVTGRQETQYF
CDR3nt: TGTGCCACCAGTGTGACAGGGAGGCAAGAGACCCAGTACTTC

d_gene: -
j_gene: TRBJ2-1
abundance: many
v_gene: TRBV18
CDR3aa: CASSQYRDIYNEQFF
CDR3nt: TGTGCCAGCTCACAGTACCGGGACATCTACAATGAGCAGTTCTTC

d_gene: TRBD1
j_gene: TRBJ2-5
abundance: few
v_gene: TRBV4-1
CDR3aa: CASSPSGGFGETQYF
CDR3nt: TGCGCCAGCAGCCCTTCAGGGGGCTTCGGGGAGACCCAGTACTTC

d_gene: -
j_gene: TRBJ1-1
abundance: -
v_gene: TRBV19
CDR3aa: CASRQTLNTEAFF
CDR3nt: TGTGCCAGTAGGCAGACCTTGAACACTGAAGCTTTCTTT

d_gene: -
j_gene: TRBJ1-2
abundance: -
v_gene: TRBV29-1
CDR3aa: CSVEDRGGGSAYGYTF
CDR3nt: TGCAGCGTTGAAGATCGCGGCGGGGGCTCTGCTTATGGCTACACCTTC